A single TCR beta chain is shown here with its context. Its specificity is unknown. Clones were read by immunoSEQ multiplex PCR, and TCRdb kept only the in-frame ones, dropping some. The data hold approximately 93,000 clones, with 85% to 95% observed a single time. The entry originates in a study of graft-versus-host responses after intestinal transplantation. Study at large: Multivisceral, liver-intestinal, or isolated intestinal grafts went to recipients. Every recipient had anti-thymocyte globulin induction and two to four years of tacrolimus plus steroids.

General study findings and limits: Allograft graft-versus-host to host-versus-graft clonal ratios ran high in patients with graft-donor T cell macrochimerism.

Germline assignment: CDR1 SGDLS and CDR2 YYNGEE. Trimming stripped 5 bases from V and 4 bases from J, with 15 bases between. The length of the CDR3 is 14 residues. This chain links TRBV9 with TRBJ1-2; D is unclear. The clonotype originates from a human donor who was the organ donor for an intestinal transplant. The source was unstimulated CD8+ T cells sorted from spleen or lymph node cells, collected before transplant. CDR3 sequence reads: CASSFAGLAYGYTF. The CDR3 DNA reads as TGTGCCAGCAGTTTCGCGGGCCTCGCCTATGGCTACACCTTC.